This passage covers 14 T cell receptor beta chains from one sample sequenced in a study of CD8 T cells in Susac syndrome. Reverse transcription of 0.5 to 1 ug RNA was performed with random hexamers. Using its own MiXCR run on the immunoSEQ multiplex PCR reads, TCRdb lists one record per CDR3 protein. Among 400,000 to 550,000 distinct CDR3 sequences listed, 85% were seen once. The sequencing input was CD8+ T cells from PBMCs. The receptor source for this set is a human donor with multiple sclerosis.

The V call is TRBV5-1, the J call TRBJ2-1; TRBD2 aligns across 10 bases. CDR3 size: 18 residues. In germline, CDR1 is SGHRS, CDR2 YFSETQ. Trimming removed 3 bases from V and 7 bases from J; junction bases left unmatched: 16. The CDR3 nucleotides are TGCGCCAGCAGCTATGGGACTAGCGCCTCCCCGAGGGAAAATGAGCAGTTCTTC. Residues: CASSYGTSASPRENEQFF. The variable domain in full, completed from reference TRBV5-1 and TRBJ2-1, reads KAGVTQTPRYLIKTRGQQVTLSCSPISGHRSVSWYQQTPGQGLQFLFEYFSETQRNKGNFPGRFSGRQFSNSRSEMNVSTLELGDSALYLCASSYGTSASPRENEQFFGPGTRLTVL.

V is TRBV30 and J is TRBJ2-7; possibly TRBD1 for D (6 bases). CDR3 length equals 14 residues. Germline CDR1 and CDR2: GTSNPN and SVGIG (reference sequence). Trimming left V 0 bases short and J 5 bases short, with 14 bases between. The CDR3 coding sequence is TGTGCCTGGAGTGTGGGAACAGGGATCGACGAGCAGTACTTC. Translated: CAWSVGTGIDEQYF.

The chain carries TRBV29-1 and TRBJ2-1; D perhaps matches TRBD2 (6 bases). V was cut by 6 bases and J by 0 bases, with 12 bases left in between. Germline V gene lookup returns CDR1 SQVTM and CDR2 ANQGSEA. This CDR3 has 14 amino acids. The CDR3 sequence is CSVGDSSSYNEQFF. In DNA form, the CDR3 reads TGCAGCGTCGGGGACTCCAGCTCCTACAATGAGCAGTTCTTC.

This chain links TRBV20-1 with TRBJ1-1; D remains ambiguous. Germline loops: CDR1 DFQATT, CDR2 SNEGSKA (reference sequence). The CDR3 length is 10 residues. V lost 6 bases to trimming and J lost 7 bases, with 9 bases between them. The CDR3 DNA is TGCAGTGCAGGTTGGGGTGAAGCTTTCTTT. This translates into CSAGWGEAFF.

This chain joins TRBV5-1 and TRBJ2-1; 7 bases map to TRBD2. From germline, CDR1 is SGHRS and CDR2 YFSETQ. The CDR3 contains 17 residues. The V and J ends lost 0 bases and 4 bases, in that order; junction bases with no gene match: 10. The CDR3 loop reads CASSLEAGRGVYNEQFF. CDR3 sequence (DNA): TGCGCCAGCAGCTTGGAGGCGGGGAGGGGAGTTTACAATGAGCAGTTCTTC.

The V and J genes are TRBV5-1 and TRBJ1-2; D uncertain. Germline-derived CDR1 and CDR2 are SGHRS and YFSETQ. The CDR3 consists of 14 residues. Trimming stripped 2 bases from V and 4 bases from J, with 12 bases between. CDR3 coding DNA: TGCGCCAGCAGCTTATCCGGGTTTGGCTATGGCTACACCTTC. Translated, it gives CASSLSGFGYGYTF.

The V call is TRBV7-9, the J call TRBJ2-7, with a tentative D call TRBD1 (6 bases). The V gene lost 4 bases and the J gene lost 0 bases, with 16 bases spanning the gap. Germline loops: CDR1 SEHNR, CDR2 FQNEAQ (reference sequence). This CDR3 has 16 residues. CDR3 sequence reads: CASSSWGGGDSYEQYF. Written as DNA, the CDR3 is TGTGCCAGCAGCTCATGGGGTGGGGGCGACTCCTACGAGCAGTACTTC.

The chain is built from TRBV20-1 and TRBJ2-7; perhaps TRBD2 as D (5 bases). Germline CDR1 is DFQATT and CDR2 is SNEGSKA (reference sequence). This CDR3 has 17 residues. The V and J ends lost 0 bases and 0 bases respectively, with 18 bases between them. The CDR3 sequence: CSARDQAGSYYSYEQYF. CDR3 coding DNA: TGCAGTGCTAGAGATCAGGCGGGCAGTTACTACTCCTACGAGCAGTACTTC.

The rearrangement uses TRBV18 and TRBJ1-1, with 7 nucleotides matching TRBD1. With V trimmed by 3 bases and J by 4 bases, 8 bases remained unmatched. This CDR3 is built from 15 residues. In germline, CDR1 is KGHSH, CDR2 LQKENI. The CDR3 here is CASSPGTVGITEAFF. The CDR3 DNA reads as TGTGCCAGCTCACCGGGGACAGTAGGAATCACTGAAGCTTTCTTT.

This chain uses TRBV6-5 with TRBJ1-5; no firm D call. The CDR3 contains 13 residues. V was pared by 2 bases and J by 5 bases, with 7 bases between. CDR1 is MNHEY, CDR2 SVGAGI, per germline. The chain's CDR3 is CASSYGRDQPQHF. The CDR3 DNA reads TGTGCCAGCAGTTACGGTAGGGATCAGCCCCAGCATTTT.

This clonotype occurred once. The J gene is TRBJ1-2, the V gene TRBV30; D uncertain. The CDR3 totals 14 residues. Trimming removed 1 base at V and 4 bases at J, with 13 bases between. CDR1 GTSNPN and CDR2 SVGIG come from the germline V gene (reference sequence). For the CDR3, the DNA is TGTGCCTGGAGTGGCGCAGCCCTCACCTATGGCTACACCTTC. Translation gives CAWSGAALTYGYTF.

The chain uses TRBV6-5 and TRBJ2-1; 10 bases map to TRBD2. Germline V CDR1 and CDR2: MNHEY, SVGAGI. The CDR3 covers 16 residues. Trimming took 1 base from V and 7 from J; bases not matched to a gene: 7. CDR3 residues: CASSYYSGGGRNEQFF. The CDR3 coding sequence is TGTGCCAGCAGTTACTACAGCGGGGGGGGTAGGAATGAGCAGTTCTTC.

This clonotype was picked up one time. The rearrangement links TRBV27 to TRBJ1-1; possibly TRBD1 for D (5 bases). The CDR3 totals 13 residues. Germline V CDR1 and CDR2: MNHEY, SMNVEV (reference sequence). Trimming removed 6 bases from V and 0 bases from J, with 8 bases in between. This chain's CDR3 is CASRGLMNTEAFF. Written as DNA, the CDR3 is TGTGCCAGCAGGGGACTCATGAACACTGAAGCTTTCTTT.

The chain employs TRBV25-1 and TRBJ2-5; D may be TRBD2 (6 bases). The CDR3 sequence is 14 residues long. CDR1 is MGHDK and CDR2 is SYGVNS in the germline V gene. V lost 8 bases and J lost 5, with 18 bases in between. The CDR3, as DNA: TGTGCCAGCGATGGAGGAGGGGCGCAGGAGACCCAGTACTTC. This encodes CASDGGGAQETQYF.